Reported below is one T cell receptor (beta chain). Its antigen remains unknown. These data belong to a study of shared clonotypes between healthy human individuals. Study findings and constraints: A limitation of the genetic and exposure-history diversity represented arose from few donors. Non-shared clonotypes were found to have lower generation probabilities than the clonotypes that were shared by all four of the sorted-subset donors.

V dropped 5 bases and J dropped 0 bases, with 12 bases sitting between them. The CDR3 is 15 amino acids. Germline V lookup: CDR1 SGHVS, CDR2 FQNEAQ. The data were produced by immunoSEQ multiplex PCR, yet TCRdb's version contains in-frame clones alone and is incomplete. The sample yields about a million clones, roughly 77% seen once. Sample: memory CD4+ T cells from PBMCs. Subset here: CD45RA-negative fraction. The chain couples TRBV7-8 to TRBJ2-3, with D perhaps given as TRBD1 or TRBD2 (5 bases each). This TCR was recovered from a man in his late teens or twenties in good health. Some clones in this sample may be carry-over from other donors' samples. Written as DNA, the CDR3 is TGTGCCAGCAGCGACAGCGGTTATAGCACAGATACGCAGTATTTT. This codes for CASSDSGYSTDTQYF.